This note documents a single TCR beta chain sequence. These data belong to a study of cytomegalovirus exposure and HLA in healthy donors. Trimming removed 4 bases at V and 4 bases at J, with 6 bases between. The germline V gene has CDR1 SNHLY and CDR2 FYNNEI. The CDR3 covers 12 residues. Measured with immunoSEQ multiplex PCR; TCRdb has only the in-frame clones, and not every one. The table includes more than 95,000 clones, about 87% detected once. The chain is built from TRBV2 and TRBJ2-3; the D gene is possibly TRBD2 (5 bases). This clonotype was obtained from a woman aged 18-29 years in good health and CMV-seronegative. The sequenced sample consisted of PBMCs. The CDR3 protein is CASSVGADTQYF. In DNA form, the CDR3 reads TGTGCCAGCAGTGTGGGAGCAGATACGCAGTATTTT. The full variable domain, rest sourced from reference TRBV2 and TRBJ2-3, is EPEVTQTPSHQVTQMGQEVILRCVPISNHLYFYWYRQILGQKVEFLVSFYNNEISEKSEIFDDQFSVERPDGSNFTLKIRSTKLEDSAMYFCASSVGADTQYFGPGTRLTVL.